Here is one TCR beta chain with its context. Which antigen it targets is not known. One base away there is no much larger clone; base qualities are not given. This specimen comes from a study of blood T cell repertoires in COVID-19 (dated by TCRdb to about 2020). For context, the study as a whole: The collaborator samples originated in the United States, Italy and Spain and spanned the acute and convalescent phases of COVID-19. The material from the prospective study consisted of cDNA or gDNA derived from T cells, B-cell-depleted T cells, or PBMCs. Subjects who had been exposed to COVID-19, were actively infected with it, or had recovered from it provided the deeply sampled blood TCRbeta repertoires that made up the dataset. The repertoires were released in a freely available public database intended as a resource for research on the immune response to SARS-CoV-2. The samples were drawn from the first 160 participants of the ongoing ImmuneRACE study and from over a thousand subjects provided by 6 global collaborators. Sample metadata almost always included a de-identified subject ID, COVID-19 status, age in years and sex. Where available, HLA class I and class II types were obtained from metadata supplied by the sample provider rather than from assay-based typing.

Each collaborating institution followed its own protocols to collect whole blood in K2EDTA tubes. For TCRbeta analysis, collaborator samples were shipped as frozen whole blood, as isolated PBMCs, or as DNA extracted from either sample type. From its cysteine to its phenylalanine, the CDR3 spans 16 amino acids. The entry retains the CDR3 DNA only, 48 bases that are in frame from base 1. Trimming leaves V shorter by 2 bases and J shorter by 8 bases, with the junction holding 12 bases beyond the gene matches. According to the germline V gene, CDR1 reads MGHRA and CDR2 reads YSYEKL. General study outcomes and caveats: The quantity of clinical and demographic metadata differed by source and by participant and was supplied without curation.

The immunoSEQ Assay, a bias-controlled multiplex PCR, was used to amplify TCRbeta CDR3 regions from genomic DNA. The paper's processing steps were these. Nucleated cell counts per sample were estimated from amplification of reference gene primers within the assay. To quantify the absolute abundance of each unique TCRbeta CDR3 rearrangement, sequence reads were collapsed and filtered. Productive Simpson clonality was computed per sample as the square root of Simpson's diversity index over productive rearrangements. The immuneACCESS repertoire file appears here via TCRdb, limited to in-frame rearrangements. These files lack a portion of the clones; in checked studies, under half of the deficit traces to unresolved V genes, and the cause of the others is not known. The V and J calls and clone size were taken over from that table, and D and trimming were inferred from the DNA. Present in this sample are approximately 35,000 clones, around four fifths of which were seen just once. Approximately 36% of the sample goes to the ten largest clones.

Rearrangement joined TRBV4-1 to TRBJ2-4; TRBD1 aligns with 7 central bases. This TCR was sampled from an elderly man with acute or convalescent COVID-19. The source material was peripheral blood. The CDR3 region has the sequence CASSQIVPGQSHIQYF. The sequence in DNA is TGCGCCAGCAGCCAAATCGTCCCGGGACAGTCCCACATTCAGTACTTC.